This T cell receptor (beta chain) was captured by sequencing in a study of T cells after yellow fever vaccination. Looked up from germline, CDR1 is DFQATT and CDR2 is SNEGSKA (reference sequence). Trimming at V came to 5 bases and at J to 0 bases, leaving 6 bases not matched to a gene. The CDR3 is 14 amino acids. Study-wide findings and caveats: Post-booster repertoires again held most primary-vaccination clones (about 95% CD4, 88% CD8).

TCRdb recomputed calls from the 5' RACE reads with MiXCR, one row per CDR3 protein. The table has around 530,000 distinct CDR3 sequences, roughly a sixth seen once; the top ten hold 17%. In the case of this clonotype: The antigen is undetermined.

This rearrangement joins TRBV20-1 to TRBJ2-7; 8 bases match TRBD2. The sequencing here drew on PBMCs, taken 5 to 6 days after the first yellow fever vaccination. This TCR was sampled from a man between 18 and 29 years old who received the YFV17D yellow fever vaccine. Written as DNA, the CDR3 is TGCAGTGCTCTATTAGCGGGGAGCTCCTACGAGCAGTACTTC. This codes for CSALLAGSSYEQYF.